Below, 27 T cell receptor beta chains from the same sample are listed, as sequenced in a study of PD-1 blockade in classical Hodgkin lymphoma. Every patient relapsed after autologous stem cell transplantation, and brentuximab vedotin exposure varied. Here immunoSEQ multiplex PCR was the method, and the copy in TCRdb shows in-frame clones only, minus some. In the table there are about 46,000 clones, over 60% of which are singletons. This specimen consisted of peripheral blood mononuclear cells (PBMCs), obtained before the second cycle of nivolumab. Every receptor here comes from a human donor with classical Hodgkin lymphoma.

This rearrangement joins TRBV7-2 to TRBJ2-5, with TRBD2 matching 10 bases. This CDR3 is 15 amino acids long. The germline V gene encodes CDR1 SGHTA and CDR2 FQGNSA. V gave up 5 bases and J gave up 5 bases; unmatched junction bases: 8. The chain's CDR3 is CASSPVQREGETQYF. CDR3 in DNA: TGTGCCAGCAGCCCAGTCCAGCGGGAGGGGGAGACCCAGTACTTC. The full variable domain, in which reference TRBV7-2 and TRBJ2-5 provide the parts outside the CDR3, is GAGVSQSPSNKVTEKGKDVELRCDPISGHTALYWYRQSLGQGLEFLIYFQGNSAPDKSGLPSDRFSAERTGGSVSTLTIQRTQQEDSAVYLCASSPVQREGETQYFGPGTRLLVL.

The CDR3 sequence: CASSSRRGGGNYGYTF. The CDR3 region has the DNA TGTGCCAGCAGTTCTCGGCGGGGTGGAGGGAACTATGGCTACACCTTC. The chain employs TRBV28 and TRBJ1-2; no reliable D call. V lost 4 bases to trimming and J lost 2 bases, with 17 bases between them. CDR1 MDHEN and CDR2 SYDVKM come from the germline V gene. The CDR3 contains 16 residues.

This clone was recorded a few times. The chain carries TRBV5-1 and TRBJ2-3, with TRBD2 matching over 11 bases. The CDR3 covers 14 residues. The germline V gene has CDR1 SGHRS and CDR2 YFSETQ. V lost 4 bases and J lost 5; bases outside the gene matches: 3. The CDR3 loop reads CASSPGTSGDTQYF. Written as DNA, the CDR3 is TGCGCCAGCAGCCCCGGGACTAGCGGAGATACGCAGTATTTT.

This clone was picked up a small number of times. The V and J genes are TRBV30 and TRBJ1-2; 8 nucleotides match TRBD1. In germline, CDR1 is GTSNPN, CDR2 SVGIG (reference sequence). This CDR3 contains 17 residues. Trimming took 3 bases from V and 3 from J; bases not matched to a gene: 15. CDR3 sequence: CAWSLKLQGAKDYGYTF. For the CDR3, the DNA is TGTGCCTGGAGCCTCAAACTCCAGGGGGCGAAGGACTATGGCTACACCTTC.

The V gene is TRBV6-6, the J gene TRBJ1-1, with 8 nucleotides matching TRBD1. Germline CDR1 is MNHNY and CDR2 is SVGAGI (reference sequence). Trimming at V came to 6 bases and at J to 3 bases, leaving 12 bases not matched to a gene. The CDR3 has 16 amino acids. CDR3 DNA sequence: TGTGCCAGCAGCAAACAGGGGGGAGAGATGGACACTGAAGCTTTCTTT. Translation gives CASSKQGGEMDTEAFF.

The J gene is TRBJ1-1, the V gene TRBV5-5, with D hard to call. V lost 4 bases and J lost 6, with 19 bases in between. There are 15 residues in the CDR3. The germline CDR1 and CDR2 sequences are SGHKS and YYEKEE (reference sequence). The CDR3 DNA is TGTGCCAGCAGCGGAGGAGTTGGGGTTGTCGCTGAAGCTTTCTTT. This sequence encodes CASSGGVGVVAEAFF.

The rearrangement uses TRBV5-1 and TRBJ1-4; weak D call: TRBD1 (6 bases). The CDR3 is 15 residues long. CDR1 and CDR2 from the germline V gene are SGHRS and YFSETQ. Trimming took off 3 bases at V and 4 bases at J, with 13 bases between the two ends. CDR3 sequence reads: CASSSGAGINEKLFF. The CDR3 DNA reads as TGCGCCAGCAGCTCGGGGGCAGGGATTAATGAAAAACTGTTTTTT.

The gene calls are TRBV28 and TRBJ2-5; D is unresolved. This CDR3 has 14 residues. V was cut by 5 bases and J by 1 base, with 11 bases left in between. From germline, CDR1 is MDHEN and CDR2 SYDVKM. Here the CDR3 DNA reads TGTGCCAGCAGTGTCCTTGAGCCCCAAGAGACCCAGTACTTC. Translation: CASSVLEPQETQYF.

The V and J genes are TRBV7-2 and TRBJ2-1; D remains unclear. The length of the CDR3 is 13 residues. The V end was cut by 2 bases, the J end by 2 bases, with 4 bases between. Germline assignment: CDR1 SGHTA and CDR2 FQGNSA. The DNA of the CDR3 is TGTGCCAGCAGCTTAACAGCCTACAATGAGCAGTTCTTC. Translating it yields CASSLTAYNEQFF.

The rearrangement links TRBV11-3 to TRBJ2-3, with a tentative D call TRBD2 (5 bases). V was trimmed by 8 bases and J by 5 bases, leaving 11 bases between them. Looked up from germline, CDR1 is SGHNT and CDR2 is YENEEA. The CDR3 spans 12 residues. The CDR3 region is CASSGEGDTQYF. Here the CDR3 DNA reads TGTGCCAGCTCCGGGGAAGGAGATACGCAGTATTTT.

The chain combines TRBV10-1 with TRBJ2-7; 14 nucleotides agree with TRBD2. V was clipped by 0 bases and J by 6 bases; unmatched bases: 10. The CDR3 is made up of 18 amino acids. CDR1 WNHNN and CDR2 SYGVQD come from the germline V gene (reference sequence). The CDR3 sequence: CASSESPGTSGRTGEQYF. The CDR3 bases are TGCGCCAGCAGTGAGTCCCCTGGGACTAGCGGGAGAACCGGCGAGCAGTACTTC.

The chain links TRBV7-9 to TRBJ2-6; D is uncertain. The CDR3 length is 17 residues. Trimming left V 3 bases short and J 0 bases short, with 12 bases between. From germline, CDR1 is SEHNR and CDR2 FQNEAQ (reference sequence). CDR3 nucleotide sequence: TGTGCCAGCAGCTTCAGGCCAGTGCTCTCTGGGGCCAACGTCCTGACTTTC. Amino acids: CASSFRPVLSGANVLTF. Drawing the rest from reference TRBV7-9 and TRBJ2-6, the complete variable domain is DTGVSQNPRHKITKRGQNVTFRCDPISEHNRLYWYRQTLGQGPEFLTYFQNEAQLEKSRLLSDRFSAERPKGSFSTLEIQRTEQGDSAMYLCASSFRPVLSGANVLTFGAGSRLTVL.

For the CDR3, the DNA is TGTGCCAGCAGCTCCCGGACAGACTCCTACAATGAGCAGTTCTTC. Protein sequence: CASSSRTDSYNEQFF. V usage is TRBV7-2 and J usage is TRBJ2-1; TRBD1 is a possible D gene (6 bases). The germline CDR1 and CDR2 sequences are SGHTA and FQGNSA. Trimming took 4 bases from V and 0 from J, leaving 10 bases between them. There are 15 residues in the CDR3.

V usage is TRBV25-1 and J usage is TRBJ2-2, with a weak D call TRBD1 (8 bases). The CDR3 has 15 amino acids. Per germline, CDR1 MGHDK and CDR2 SYGVNS. Trimming took 1 base from V and 6 from J, leaving 12 bases between them. The CDR3 DNA is TGTGCCAGCAGTGAATTTACAGGGGGGGCCGGGGAGCTGTTTTTT. It specifies CASSEFTGGAGELFF.

The table lists this clone with a count of one. This chain joins TRBV29-1 and TRBJ2-3; 11 nucleotides line up with TRBD1. CDR1 and CDR2 from the germline V gene are SQVTM and ANQGSEA. The V gene end was trimmed by 4 bases and the J gene end by 5 bases; junction bases not matched to a gene: 8. This CDR3 spans 15 amino acids. CDR3 nucleotide sequence: TGCAGCGTTGTTGATCGGGACAGGGGGGGAGATACGCAGTATTTT. This sequence encodes CSVVDRDRGGDTQYF.

A few counts support this clone. The rearrangement uses TRBV27 and TRBJ2-7, with 8 bases that match TRBD1. CDR1 MNHEY and CDR2 SMNVEV come from the germline V gene (reference sequence). With V trimmed by 4 bases and J by 5 bases, 4 bases remained unmatched. The CDR3 covers 13 residues. Written as DNA, the CDR3 is TGTGCCAGCAGTTACAGGGGGACCCACGAGCAGTACTTC. Protein sequence: CASSYRGTHEQYF.

The J gene is TRBJ1-1, the V gene TRBV19; D possibly corresponds to TRBD1 (5 bases). CDR1 is LNHDA, CDR2 SQIVND, per germline (reference sequence). The V end was cut by 3 bases, the J end by 1 base, with 9 bases between. CDR3 length: 14 residues. CDR3 loop: CASSIVQGNTEAFF. The CDR3 bases are TGTGCCAGTAGTATCGTCCAGGGGAACACTGAAGCTTTCTTT.

The chain carries TRBV9 and TRBJ1-6; TRBD1 matches 8 bases. This CDR3 is built from 15 residues. Germline CDR1 and CDR2: SGDLS and YYNGEE. V lost 3 bases and J lost 3; bases outside the gene matches: 2. CDR3 in DNA: TGTGCCAGCAGCGGTGACAGGGGCTATAATTCACCCCTCCACTTT. It specifies CASSGDRGYNSPLHF.

The rearrangement links TRBV6-1 to TRBJ2-7; maybe TRBD2 (6 bases). Germline CDR1 reads MNHNS; CDR2 reads SASEGT. Between the trimmed V and J ends, which lost 4 bases and 9 bases, there was a span of 25 bases. There are 16 residues in the CDR3. The CDR3 spells CASSGAAGLLPSRQYF. CDR3 coding DNA: TGTGCCAGCAGTGGGGCGGCGGGACTCCTCCCGTCAAGGCAGTACTTC.

V is TRBV19 and J is TRBJ2-7, with TRBD1 as a possible D gene (5 bases). The V and J ends lost 6 bases and 0 bases respectively, with 12 bases between them. The CDR3 extends over 14 amino acids. Germline V lookup: CDR1 LNHDA, CDR2 SQIVND (reference sequence). The CDR3 DNA reads TGTGCCAGTAGCCCGACAGAGAGCTCCTACGAGCAGTACTTC. As protein: CASSPTESSYEQYF.

The chain employs TRBV11-3 and TRBJ1-1; D is uncertain. This CDR3 is built from 14 residues. From germline, CDR1 is SGHNT and CDR2 YENEEA. V was pared by 1 base and J by 1 base, with 7 bases between. CDR3 sequence (DNA): TGTGCCAGCAGCTTAGGAGGCCGGAACACTGAAGCTTTCTTT. This translates into CASSLGGRNTEAFF.

This clone was seen many times. Other DNA sequences within the sample encode an identical CDR3. The chain uses TRBV5-1 and TRBJ1-2, with TRBD1 matching 8 bases. The V and J ends lost 0 bases and 2 bases, in that order; junction bases with no gene match: 0. The V gene's germline CDR1 is SGHRS and CDR2 YFSETQ. This CDR3 spans 14 amino acids. This chain's CDR3 is CASSLGQGNYGYTF. The CDR3 bases are TGCGCCAGCAGCTTGGGACAGGGGAACTATGGCTACACCTTC.

The chain uses TRBV7-6 and TRBJ2-2; D perhaps matches TRBD2 (7 bases). V dropped 2 bases and J dropped 4 bases, with 17 bases sitting between them. Germline lookup yields CDR1 SGHVS and CDR2 FNYEAQ. This CDR3 comprises 17 residues. This CDR3 reads CASSLSGGHSGTGELFF. The CDR3 coding sequence is TGTGCCAGCAGCTTATCCGGGGGGCACTCGGGCACCGGGGAGCTGTTTTTT.

The gene calls are TRBV30 and TRBJ1-1; D is unresolved. This CDR3 spans 12 amino acids. V was trimmed by 5 bases and J by 0 bases, leaving 7 bases between them. CDR1 and CDR2 (germline): GTSNPN, SVGIG (reference sequence). The CDR3 loop is CAWDRMNTEAFF. The CDR3 DNA is TGTGCCTGGGACCGAATGAACACTGAAGCTTTCTTT.

The chain carries TRBV30 and TRBJ1-4; the D gene is possibly TRBD1 (5 bases). With 6 bases removed from V and 5 bases from J, the gap between germline ends came to 16 bases. The CDR3 is made up of 14 amino acids. Germline V gene lookup returns CDR1 GTSNPN and CDR2 SVGIG (reference sequence). CDR3 sequence reads: CACSPGTANEKLFF. The CDR3 DNA follows: TGTGCCTGCTCCCCCGGGACGGCGAATGAAAAACTGTTTTTT.

V usage is TRBV19 and J usage is TRBJ2-7; D gene uncertain. Germline CDR1 LNHDA, CDR2 SQIVND (reference sequence). V lost 3 bases and J 2 bases, leaving 14 bases between the germline ends. The CDR3 is 15 residues long. The CDR3 loop is CASSITAGETYEQYF. Written as DNA, the CDR3 is TGTGCCAGTAGTATTACGGCAGGCGAAACCTACGAGCAGTACTTC.

This chain joins TRBV30 and TRBJ2-7, with D possibly called TRBD1 or TRBD2 (5 bases each). In germline, CDR1 is GTSNPN, CDR2 SVGIG (reference sequence). The V and J ends lost 5 bases and 4 bases respectively, with 15 bases between them. The CDR3 is 13 amino acids. The CDR3 DNA reads as TGTGCCTGGGTGGGACGGATCCCTTACGAGCAGTACTTC. It encodes CAWVGRIPYEQYF.